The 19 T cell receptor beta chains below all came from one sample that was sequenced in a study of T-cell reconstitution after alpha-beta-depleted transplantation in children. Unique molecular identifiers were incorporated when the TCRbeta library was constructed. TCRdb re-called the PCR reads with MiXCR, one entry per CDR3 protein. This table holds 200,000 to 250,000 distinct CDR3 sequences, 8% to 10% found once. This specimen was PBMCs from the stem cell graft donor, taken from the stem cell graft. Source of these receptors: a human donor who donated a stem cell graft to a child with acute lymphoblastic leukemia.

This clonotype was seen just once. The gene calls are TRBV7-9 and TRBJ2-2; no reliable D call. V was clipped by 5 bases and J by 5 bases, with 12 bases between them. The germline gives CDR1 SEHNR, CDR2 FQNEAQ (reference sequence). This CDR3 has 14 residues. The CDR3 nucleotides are TGTGCCAGCAGCATATTCGGCGAGACCGGGGAGCTGTTTTTT. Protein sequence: CASSIFGETGELFF.

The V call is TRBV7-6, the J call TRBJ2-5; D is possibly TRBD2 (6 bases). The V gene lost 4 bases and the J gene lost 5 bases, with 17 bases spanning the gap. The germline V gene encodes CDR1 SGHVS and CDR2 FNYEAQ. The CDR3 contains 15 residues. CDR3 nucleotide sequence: TGTGCCAGCAGCTCCGTGGGGGGTAGGGAGGAGACCCAGTACTTC. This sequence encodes CASSSVGGREETQYF.

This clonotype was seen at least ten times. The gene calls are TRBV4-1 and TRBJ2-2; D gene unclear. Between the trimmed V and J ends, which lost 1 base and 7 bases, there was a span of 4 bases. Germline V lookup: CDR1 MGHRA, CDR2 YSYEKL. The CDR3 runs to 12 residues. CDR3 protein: CASSQVNGELFF. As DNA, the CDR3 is TGCGCCAGCAGCCAAGTTAACGGGGAGCTGTTTTTT.

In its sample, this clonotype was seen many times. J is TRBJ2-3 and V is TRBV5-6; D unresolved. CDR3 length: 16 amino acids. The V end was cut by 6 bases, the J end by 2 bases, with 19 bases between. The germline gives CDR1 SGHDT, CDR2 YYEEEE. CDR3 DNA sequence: TGTGCCAGCATGCCCTCCTGGTCTTGGGACACAGATACGCAGTATTTT. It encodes CASMPSWSWDTDTQYF.

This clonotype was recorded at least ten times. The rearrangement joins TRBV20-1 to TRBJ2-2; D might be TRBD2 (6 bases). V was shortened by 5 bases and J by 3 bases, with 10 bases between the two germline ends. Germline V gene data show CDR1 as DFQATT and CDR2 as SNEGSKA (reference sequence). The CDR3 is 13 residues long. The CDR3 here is CSASGDYTGELFF. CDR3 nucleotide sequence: TGCAGTGCTTCCGGGGACTACACCGGGGAGCTGTTTTTT.

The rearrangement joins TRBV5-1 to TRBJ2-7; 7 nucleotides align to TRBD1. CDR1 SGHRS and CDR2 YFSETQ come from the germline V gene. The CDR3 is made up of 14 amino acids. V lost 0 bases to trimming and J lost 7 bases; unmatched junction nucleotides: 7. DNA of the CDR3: TGCGCCAGCAGCTTGGGGCAGGGGGTACGGGAGCAGTACTTC. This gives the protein CASSLGQGVREQYF.

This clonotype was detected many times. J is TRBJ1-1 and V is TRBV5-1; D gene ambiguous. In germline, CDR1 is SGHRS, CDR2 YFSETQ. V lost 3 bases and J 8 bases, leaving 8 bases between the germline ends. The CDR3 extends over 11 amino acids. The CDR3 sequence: CASSSGREAFF. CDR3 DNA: TGCGCCAGCAGCTCCGGTCGGGAAGCTTTCTTT.

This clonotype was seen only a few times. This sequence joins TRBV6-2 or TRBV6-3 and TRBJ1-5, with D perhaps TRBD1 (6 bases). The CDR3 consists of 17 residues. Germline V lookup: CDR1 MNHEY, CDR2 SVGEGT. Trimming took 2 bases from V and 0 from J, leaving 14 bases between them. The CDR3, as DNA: TGTGCCAGCAGTTACCTGACAGGTTACGATAGCAATCAGCCCCAGCATTTT. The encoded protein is CASSYLTGYDSNQPQHF.

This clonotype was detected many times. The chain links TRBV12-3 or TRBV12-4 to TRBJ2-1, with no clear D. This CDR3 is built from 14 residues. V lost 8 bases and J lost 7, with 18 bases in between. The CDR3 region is CASLSSFSDNEQFF. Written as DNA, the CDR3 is TGTGCCAGCTTAAGCAGTTTCTCTGATAATGAGCAGTTCTTC.

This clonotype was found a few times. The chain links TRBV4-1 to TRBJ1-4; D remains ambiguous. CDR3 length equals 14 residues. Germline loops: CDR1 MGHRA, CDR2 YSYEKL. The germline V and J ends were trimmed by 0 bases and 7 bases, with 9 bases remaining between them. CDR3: CASSQDIQTEKLFF. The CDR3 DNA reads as TGCGCCAGCAGCCAAGATATTCAGACTGAAAAACTGTTTTTT.

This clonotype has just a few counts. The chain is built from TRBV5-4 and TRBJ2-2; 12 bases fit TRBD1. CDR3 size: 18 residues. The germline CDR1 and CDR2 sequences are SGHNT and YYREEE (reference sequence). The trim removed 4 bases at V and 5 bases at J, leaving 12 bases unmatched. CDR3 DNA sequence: TGTGCCAGCAGCGTACCCGGGACAGGGGGCGCAGGGACCGGGGAGCTGTTTTTT. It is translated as CASSVPGTGGAGTGELFF.

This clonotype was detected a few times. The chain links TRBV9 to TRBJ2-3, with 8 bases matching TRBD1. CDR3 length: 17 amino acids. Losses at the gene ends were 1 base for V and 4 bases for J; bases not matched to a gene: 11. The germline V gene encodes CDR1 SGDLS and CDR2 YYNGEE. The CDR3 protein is CASSVNARQGFSDTQYF. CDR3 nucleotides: TGTGCCAGCAGCGTAAATGCGAGACAGGGGTTTTCAGATACGCAGTATTTT.

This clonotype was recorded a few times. CDR3 protein: CASSVISGGAGEQYF. The DNA of the CDR3 is TGTGCCAGCAGCGTAATAAGCGGGGGGGCCGGGGAGCAGTACTTC. This rearrangement joins TRBV7-2 to TRBJ2-7; TRBD2 aligns across 10 bases. This CDR3 contains 15 residues. V lost 5 bases, J lost 7 bases, and 11 bases stayed unmatched. Germline lookup yields CDR1 SGHTA and CDR2 FQGNSA.

The CDR3 bases are TGTGCCAGCAGCTCCCGACAGTCAAACACCGGGGAGCTGTTTTTT. Its protein product is CASSSRQSNTGELFF. The V call is TRBV3-1, the J call TRBJ2-2; possible D gene TRBD1, 5 bases. Germline CDR1 is LGHDT and CDR2 is YNNKEL (reference sequence). This CDR3 region has 15 residues. The ends were cut back, 5 bases at V and 2 bases at J, with 12 bases in the middle.

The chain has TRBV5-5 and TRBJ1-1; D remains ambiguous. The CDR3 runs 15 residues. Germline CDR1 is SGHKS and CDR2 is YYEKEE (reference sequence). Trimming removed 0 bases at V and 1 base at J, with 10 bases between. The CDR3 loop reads CASSLGSYPNTEAFF. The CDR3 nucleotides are TGTGCCAGCAGCTTGGGGTCTTACCCGAACACTGAAGCTTTCTTT.

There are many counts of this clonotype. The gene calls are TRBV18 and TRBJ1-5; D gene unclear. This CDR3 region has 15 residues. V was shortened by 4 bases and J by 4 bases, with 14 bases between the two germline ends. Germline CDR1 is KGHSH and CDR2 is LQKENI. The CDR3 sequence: CASSLGGIGNQPQHF. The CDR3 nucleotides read TGTGCCAGCTCACTAGGCGGGATTGGGAATCAGCCCCAGCATTTT.

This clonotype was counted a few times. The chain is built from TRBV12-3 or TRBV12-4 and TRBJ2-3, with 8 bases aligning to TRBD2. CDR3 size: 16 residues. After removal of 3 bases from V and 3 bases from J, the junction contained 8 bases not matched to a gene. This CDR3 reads CASSLTSAYLTDTQYF. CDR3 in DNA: TGTGCCAGCAGTTTGACTAGCGCTTACCTAACAGATACGCAGTATTTT.

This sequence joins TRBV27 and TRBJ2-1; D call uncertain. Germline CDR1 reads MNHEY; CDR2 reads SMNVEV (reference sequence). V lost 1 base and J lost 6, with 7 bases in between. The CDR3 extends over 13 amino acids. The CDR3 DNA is TGTGCCAGCAGTTTATTCCCCCCCAATGAGCAGTTCTTC. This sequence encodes CASSLFPPNEQFF.

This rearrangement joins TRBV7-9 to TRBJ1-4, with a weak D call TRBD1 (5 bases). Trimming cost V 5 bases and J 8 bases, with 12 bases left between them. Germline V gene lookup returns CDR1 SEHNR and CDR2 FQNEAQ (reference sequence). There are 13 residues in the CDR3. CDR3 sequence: CASSGGSPEKLFF. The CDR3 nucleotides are TGTGCCAGCAGCGGGGGTTCTCCGGAAAAACTGTTTTTT.